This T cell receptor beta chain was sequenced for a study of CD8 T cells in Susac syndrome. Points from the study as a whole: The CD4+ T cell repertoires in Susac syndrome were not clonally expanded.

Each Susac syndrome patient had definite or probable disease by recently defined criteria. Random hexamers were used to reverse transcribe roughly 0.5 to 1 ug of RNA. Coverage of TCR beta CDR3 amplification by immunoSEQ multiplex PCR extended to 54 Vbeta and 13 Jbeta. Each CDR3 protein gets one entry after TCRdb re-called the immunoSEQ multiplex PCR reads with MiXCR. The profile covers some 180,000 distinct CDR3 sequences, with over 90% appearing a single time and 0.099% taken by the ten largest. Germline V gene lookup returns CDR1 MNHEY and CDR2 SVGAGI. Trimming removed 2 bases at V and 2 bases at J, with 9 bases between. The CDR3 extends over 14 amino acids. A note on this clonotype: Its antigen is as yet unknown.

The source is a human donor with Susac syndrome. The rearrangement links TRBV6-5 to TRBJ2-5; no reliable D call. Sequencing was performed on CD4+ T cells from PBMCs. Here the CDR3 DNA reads TGTGCCAGCAGTTACGGGCTAAGACAAGAGACCCAGTACTTC. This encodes CASSYGLRQETQYF.